Below are 27 T cell receptor beta chains sequenced from a single sample in a study of metastatic and nonmetastatic thyroid tumors. Thyroid surgery was performed in patients who had received no treatment beforehand. Through MiXCR, TCRdb re-clonotyped the PCR reads. The sample has approximately 6,900 clones, 25% to 30% seen once. The sequenced material came from adjacent normal tissue. The receptors were gathered from a male donor with papillary thyroid cancer or a benign thyroid nodule (not recorded which). Some clones in this sample may be carry-over from other donors' samples.

This clone occurred a few times. The gene calls are TRBV6-2 or TRBV6-3 and TRBJ2-5; 7 positions match TRBD2. Germline assignment: CDR1 MNHEY and CDR2 SVGEGT. The length of the CDR3 is 14 residues. V lost 2 bases and J lost 4; bases outside the gene matches: 4. The CDR3 spells CASSYVGGRETQYF. The CDR3 nucleotides read TGTGCCAGCAGTTACGTGGGCGGGAGAGAGACCCAGTACTTC.

In this sample, this clone turned up many times. This chain joins TRBV5-4 and TRBJ2-1, with 10 bases fitting TRBD2. This CDR3 has 14 residues. CDR1 is SGHNT, CDR2 YYREEE, per germline (reference sequence). The ends lost 1 base at V and 8 bases at J; junction bases unmatched: 3. CDR3 residues: CASSLLAGAYEQFF. The CDR3 DNA is TGTGCCAGCAGCTTGCTAGCGGGAGCTTATGAGCAGTTCTTC. Together with reference TRBV5-4 and TRBJ2-1, the CDR3 gives the full variable domain: ETGVTQSPTHLIKTRGQQVTLRCSSQSGHNTVSWYQQALGQGPQFIFQYYREEENGRGNFPPRFSGLQFPNYSSELNVNALELDDSALYLCASSLLAGAYEQFFGPGTRLTVL.

Remarks on this clone: A much more abundant neighbour one base away suggests this may be a read error. Other nucleotide sequences in the sample specify the same CDR3. This rearrangement joins TRBV4-1 to TRBJ2-5; D not resolved. Germline V lookup: CDR1 MGHRA, CDR2 YSYEKL. The CDR3 loop spans 13 amino acids. CDR3 nucleotides: TGCGCCAGCAGCCCCCTGAAGCAAGAGACACAGTACTTC. Encoded protein: CASSPLKQETQYF.

The chain combines TRBV18 with TRBJ1-1; D not certain. CDR1 and CDR2 from the germline V gene are KGHSH and LQKENI. V was cut by 0 bases and J by 1 base, with 6 bases left in between. There are 14 residues in the CDR3. CDR3 sequence: CASSPPNGNTEAFF. The CDR3 bases are TGTGCCAGCTCACCACCTAACGGGAACACTGAAGCTTTCTTT.

This clone showed up many times. CDR3 sequence reads: CASSPGLAVQETQYF. DNA for the CDR3: TGTGCCAGCAGCCCGGGACTAGCGGTCCAAGAGACCCAGTACTTC. This chain joins TRBV7-6 and TRBJ2-5; 11 bases align to TRBD2. Trimming took 5 bases from V and 1 from J; bases not matched to a gene: 3. The CDR3 runs 15 residues. Germline loops: CDR1 SGHVS, CDR2 FNYEAQ.

By its share, this clone is medium-sized. This chain joins TRBV5-6 and TRBJ2-7; D gene unclear. Germline assignment: CDR1 SGHDT and CDR2 YYEEEE. CDR3 length: 14 residues. V was clipped by 9 bases and J by 2 bases, with 18 bases between them. CDR3 region: CATTQWGRPYEQYF. The CDR3 DNA sequence: TGTGCCACCACTCAGTGGGGAAGGCCCTACGAGCAGTACTTC.

This clone appeared a few times. The CDR3 loop reads CASSSRDPQPNEQFF. CDR3 nucleotides: TGTGCCAGCAGCTCCCGGGACCCTCAGCCCAATGAGCAGTTCTTC. The V call is TRBV11-2, the J call TRBJ2-1, with D perhaps matching TRBD1 or TRBD2 (5 bases each). Germline V lookup: CDR1 SGHAT, CDR2 FQNNGV. V lost 4 bases and J 6 bases, leaving 16 bases between the germline ends. The CDR3 runs to 15 residues.

The chain couples TRBV7-9 to TRBJ2-3, with TRBD2 identical over 10 bases. The V gene end was trimmed by 6 bases and the J gene end by 6 bases; junction bases not matched to a gene: 9. The CDR3 totals 15 residues. The germline CDR1 and CDR2 sequences are SEHNR and FQNEAQ (reference sequence). The CDR3 nucleotides are TGTGCCAGCAGAAGACTAGCGGGCGGCGCGGATACGCAGTATTTT. Amino acids: CASRRLAGGADTQYF.

This clone was seen a handful of times. The junction differs from germline at one of its ends, possibly a read error. The chain couples TRBV6-1 to TRBJ1-3; 8 bases align to TRBD1. Germline V CDR1 and CDR2: MNHNS, SASEGT. This CDR3 has 15 residues. CDR3 nucleotide sequence: TGTGTCAGCAGTCTACAGGGGGGGGATGGAAACACAATATATTTT. As protein: CVSSLQGGDGNTIYF.

V and J are TRBV11-1 and TRBJ1-5; D may be TRBD1 (5 bases). CDR1 is SGHAT and CDR2 is FQDESV in the germline V gene (reference sequence). The CDR3 extends over 16 amino acids. V gave up 4 bases and J gave up 3 bases, with 16 bases separating them. The CDR3 protein is CASSSGKDGHNQPQHF. CDR3 nucleotides: TGTGCCAGCAGCTCGGGAAAAGACGGACACAATCAGCCCCAGCATTTT.

Only a few counts were recorded for this clone. The chain has TRBV6-1 and TRBJ1-6; D might be TRBD1 (6 bases). Germline V CDR1 and CDR2: MNHNS, SASEGT. V dropped 11 bases and J dropped 10 bases, with 18 bases sitting between them. The CDR3 runs to 13 residues. CDR3 DNA sequence: TGTGCCGGGCACAGGGTGAGGGACTCACCCCTCCACTTT. Protein product: CAGHRVRDSPLHF.

The gene calls are TRBV6-1 and TRBJ2-4; D is possibly TRBD2 (6 bases). The CDR3 has 19 amino acids. V lost 9 bases, J lost 0 bases, and 27 bases lay in between. The germline gives CDR1 MNHNS, CDR2 SASEGT. The CDR3: CASRPVTSGLGLAKNIQYF. In DNA form, the CDR3 reads TGTGCCAGTCGACCAGTGACTAGTGGGTTGGGGCTAGCCAAAAACATTCAGTACTTC.

This clone was counted a few times. The chain recombines TRBV6-2 or TRBV6-3 with TRBJ1-1; 7 nucleotides align to TRBD1. Germline CDR1 is MNHEY and CDR2 is SVGEGT. V gave up 5 bases and J gave up 2 bases; unmatched junction bases: 8. The CDR3 is 15 amino acids. The CDR3 region is CASSRDSYINTEAFF. CDR3 in DNA: TGTGCCAGCAGTCGGGACAGCTACATTAACACTGAAGCTTTCTTT.

This clone was recorded a few times. V is TRBV6-1 and J is TRBJ1-5; the D gene is possibly TRBD1 (5 bases). V lost 3 bases and J 0 bases, leaving 18 bases between the germline ends. This CDR3 contains 18 residues. Germline V lookup: CDR1 MNHNS, CDR2 SASEGT. The CDR3 is CASSDARAGGYSNQPQHF. The CDR3 nucleotides are TGTGCCAGCAGTGACGCTAGGGCGGGGGGTTATAGCAATCAGCCCCAGCATTTT.

In this sample, this clone turned up a few times. The V call is TRBV6-1, the J call TRBJ2-1, with 7 bases aligning to TRBD2. J gave up 6 bases and V 8 bases, and 4 bases lay outside the gene matches. Germline V gene sequence: CDR1 MNHNS, CDR2 SASEGT. The length of the CDR3 is 12 residues. As DNA, the CDR3 is TGTGCCAGCTCCGGGACTACCAATGAGCAGTTCTTC. It codes for CASSGTTNEQFF.

This clone rates as medium-sized. The CDR3 reads CATGYSGELFF. CDR3 DNA: TGTGCCACCGGTTACAGCGGGGAGCTGTTTTTT. The J gene is TRBJ2-2, the V gene TRBV24-1; D call uncertain. With 9 bases removed from V and 7 bases from J, the gap between germline ends came to 8 bases. This CDR3 is 11 amino acids long. Germline V gene data show CDR1 as KGHDR and CDR2 as SFDVKD.

This clone is medium-sized by share. The chain couples TRBV12-5 to TRBJ1-2, with TRBD1 identical over 8 bases. The CDR3 is 12 residues long. V gave up 5 bases and J gave up 8 bases; unmatched junction bases: 4. Germline assignment: CDR1 LGHNT and CDR2 FRNRAP. CDR3 bases: TGTGCTAGTGGTCCAGACAGGGGAGGCTACACCTTC. Translating it yields CASGPDRGGYTF.

This clone occurred a few times. This chain links TRBV19 with TRBJ2-1; no reliable D call. The CDR3 has 13 residues. Germline V gene lookup returns CDR1 LNHDA and CDR2 SQIVND (reference sequence). Trimming took 2 bases from V and 6 from J, leaving 8 bases between them. CDR3 nucleotides: TGTGCCAGTAGTATAACTTCAATCAATGAGCAGTTCTTC. This translates into CASSITSINEQFF.

The rearrangement uses TRBV11-2 and TRBJ2-1; TRBD2 agrees at 12 bases. The CDR3 contains 17 residues. With 3 bases clipped from V and 6 bases from J, the junction kept 9 bases outside the gene matches. Looked up from germline, CDR1 is SGHAT and CDR2 is FQNNGV. CDR3 in amino acids: CASSLTSGSWLRNEQFF. The CDR3 nucleotides are TGTGCCAGCAGCTTGACTAGCGGGAGCTGGTTACGCAATGAGCAGTTCTTC.

The chain combines TRBV6-1 with TRBJ2-7; 12 bases fit TRBD2. Per germline, CDR1 MNHNS and CDR2 SASEGT. The CDR3 is made up of 14 amino acids. After removal of 6 bases from V and 4 bases from J, the junction contained 4 bases not matched to a gene. The CDR3 spells CASRPTSGRYEQYF. CDR3 in DNA: TGTGCCAGCAGGCCGACTAGCGGGAGATACGAGCAGTACTTC.

This clone was observed a few times. The chain couples TRBV3-1 to TRBJ2-7, with D perhaps matching TRBD2 (5 bases). Between the trimmed V and J ends, which lost 4 bases and 4 bases, there was a span of 11 bases. The CDR3 is 13 amino acids. Germline assignment: CDR1 LGHDT and CDR2 YNNKEL (reference sequence). The CDR3 is CASSRAAEYEQYF. The CDR3 coding sequence is TGTGCCAGCAGCCGAGCAGCGGAATACGAGCAGTACTTC.

By share, this clone ranks as medium-sized. The rearrangement uses TRBV11-1 and TRBJ2-3; D might be TRBD2 (6 bases). Germline V gene sequence: CDR1 SGHAT, CDR2 FQDESV (reference sequence). The CDR3 runs to 14 residues. Trimming stripped 4 bases from V and 3 bases from J, with 11 bases between. In DNA form, the CDR3 reads TGTGCCAGCAGCTCCGCCCTAGCGACAGATACGCAGTATTTT. The encoded protein is CASSSALATDTQYF.

This clone was seen at least ten times. The genes are TRBV5-6 and TRBJ2-5; D remains unclear. The germline CDR1 and CDR2 sequences are SGHDT and YYEEEE. V was clipped by 0 bases and J by 3 bases, with 6 bases between them. This CDR3 contains 13 residues. CDR3 protein: CASSLEEEETQYF. The CDR3 DNA reads as TGTGCCAGCAGCTTGGAAGAAGAAGAGACCCAGTACTTC.

This chain connects TRBV20-1 to TRBJ1-1; D remains unclear. Deletions cut 2 bases from V and 4 bases from J, with 23 bases between. CDR3 size: 17 residues. Per germline, CDR1 DFQATT and CDR2 SNEGSKA (reference sequence). CDR3 sequence (DNA): TGCAGTGCTAGATTCCAAGGTCTCTTTATGGGGATCACTGAAGCTTTCTTT. Translation: CSARFQGLFMGITEAFF.

This clone was observed at least ten times. The rearrangement joins TRBV29-1 to TRBJ1-1; D is undetermined. Trimming removed 3 bases at V and 7 bases at J, with 9 bases between. The CDR3 runs to 11 residues. From germline, CDR1 is SQVTM and CDR2 ANQGSEA. CDR3 coding DNA: TGCAGCGTTGAGTACGAAGTTGAAGCTTTCTTT. Translated: CSVEYEVEAFF.

This clone was recorded a few times. The chain carries TRBV20-1 and TRBJ2-1; 13 positions agree with TRBD2. Germline lookup yields CDR1 DFQATT and CDR2 SNEGSKA (reference sequence). J was trimmed by 2 bases and V by 3 bases; bases with no gene match: 4. CDR3 length equals 16 residues. The CDR3 DNA reads TGCAGTGCTAGGACCGGGACTAGCGGGACCTACAATGAGCAGTTCTTC. It specifies CSARTGTSGTYNEQFF.

Note on this clone: A read error may explain this, as a much larger clone is one base away. V and J are TRBV6-1 and TRBJ2-2; possibly TRBD2 for D (5 bases). In germline, CDR1 is MNHNS, CDR2 SASEGT. There are 15 residues in the CDR3. The V gene lost 6 bases and the J gene lost 10 bases, with 21 bases spanning the gap. In nucleotides, the CDR3 is TGTGCCAGCAGACTCACACTAGGCACGGGCGTGGAGCTGTTTTTT. It encodes CASRLTLGTGVELFF.